These 19 T cell receptor beta chains originate from one sample sequenced in a study of identical twins. TCRdb reprocessed the 5' RACE reads with MiXCR, giving one entry per CDR3 protein. The table has 1,800,000 or so distinct CDR3 sequences, about 32% seen once. Sequencing was done on a sample of cord blood. The receptors were sampled from a newborn girl in good health.

The chain employs TRBV10-3 and TRBJ1-2, with a weak D call TRBD1 (5 bases). Looked up from germline, CDR1 is ENHRY and CDR2 is SYGVKD. The CDR3 consists of 14 residues. V dropped 0 bases and J dropped 6 bases, with 11 bases sitting between them. CDR3 residues: CAISESTGRDGYTF. The CDR3 DNA reads as TGTGCCATCAGTGAGTCGACGGGGCGAGATGGCTACACCTTC.

This clonotype was recorded a few times. J is TRBJ1-2 and V is TRBV5-1; TRBD1 might be the D (5 bases). V lost 1 base to trimming and J lost 3 bases, with 10 bases between them. CDR3 length equals 14 residues. Germline CDR1 and CDR2: SGHRS and YFSETQ. CDR3: CASSLTARDYGYTF. CDR3 nucleotides: TGCGCCAGCAGCTTGACGGCCAGGGACTATGGCTACACCTTC.

This clonotype appeared a few times. The chain carries TRBV13 and TRBJ1-1, with D maybe TRBD1 (5 bases). The CDR3 spans 14 residues. CDR1 is PRHDT, CDR2 FYEKMQ, per germline (reference sequence). V was cut by 1 base and J by 4 bases, with 10 bases left in between. CDR3 region: CASSLVDRSTEAFF. Written as DNA, the CDR3 is TGTGCCAGCAGCTTAGTAGACAGAAGCACTGAAGCTTTCTTT.

The chain links TRBV20-1 to TRBJ1-2, with D possibly matching TRBD1 (6 bases). V lost 6 bases and J lost 4, with 18 bases in between. The CDR3 spans 14 residues. Germline-derived CDR1 and CDR2 are DFQATT and SNEGSKA (reference sequence). The chain's CDR3 is CSAGRRRGGYGYTF. In DNA, the CDR3 is TGCAGTGCGGGTAGGAGAAGGGGGGGCTATGGCTACACCTTC.

This chain connects TRBV20-1 to TRBJ2-5, with 11 bases identical to TRBD2. The CDR3 is made up of 14 amino acids. The J segment lost 11 bases and the V segment lost 0 bases, leaving 8 bases of the junction unmatched. Looked up from germline, CDR1 is DFQATT and CDR2 is SNEGSKA (reference sequence). CDR3 sequence: CSARDPSGGREQYF. CDR3 in DNA: TGCAGTGCTAGAGATCCTAGCGGGGGGAGAGAGCAGTACTTC.

This clonotype was observed a handful of times. One end of the junction fails to match germline, which may point to a read error. The chain employs TRBV7-9 and TRBJ2-3, with D perhaps assigned TRBD1 or TRBD2 (5 bases each). The CDR3 runs 15 residues. The germline V gene encodes CDR1 SEHNR and CDR2 FQNEAQ (reference sequence). Here the CDR3 reads CASCLHGGWEDTQYF. The DNA for the CDR3 is TGTGCCAGCTGCTTACATGGGGGTTGGGAAGATACGCAGTATTTT.

The chain recombines TRBV6-5 with TRBJ1-2; 7 positions agree with TRBD1. Germline CDR1 and CDR2: MNHEY and SVGAGI. The CDR3 has 14 amino acids. V lost 3 bases and J lost 8; bases outside the gene matches: 9. The CDR3, as DNA: TGTGCCAGCAGTTATCGCCAGAGGGGGCGAGGCTACACCTTC. It encodes CASSYRQRGRGYTF.

This clonotype showed up just a few times. V usage is TRBV6-1 and J usage is TRBJ2-7; the match to TRBD1 covers 10 bases. V was clipped by 1 base and J by 4 bases; unmatched bases: 10. CDR1 and CDR2 (germline): MNHNS, SASEGT. The CDR3 is made up of 17 amino acids. The CDR3 DNA sequence: TGTGCCAGCAGTGAAGGAAGATTCCGGGACAGGGGATACGAGCAGTACTTC. Its protein product is CASSEGRFRDRGYEQYF.

The chain employs TRBV19 and TRBJ2-4; TRBD1 might be the D (6 bases). The better agreement between TRBJ2-7 and the DNA end casts doubt on the J call. The CDR3 sequence is 13 residues long. Germline values: CDR1 LNHDA, CDR2 SQIVND (reference sequence). The CDR3: CASSIQGYHEQYF. The CDR3 nucleotides are TGTGCCAGTAGTATACAGGGGTACCACGAGCAGTACTTC.

This clonotype was recorded only once. The chain uses TRBV11-1 and TRBJ2-1, with a tentative D call TRBD2 (5 bases). Germline CDR1 SGHAT, CDR2 FQDESV (reference sequence). V was clipped by 5 bases and J by 13 bases, with 24 bases between them. This CDR3 is 15 amino acids long. The CDR3 reads CASSPDDGERETQFF. The CDR3 nucleotides read TGTGCCAGCAGCCCAGACGACGGGGAGAGAGAGACCCAGTTCTTC.

This clonotype was seen a handful of times. J is TRBJ2-1 and V is TRBV20-1, with TRBD2 identical over 14 bases. This CDR3 spans 17 amino acids. Germline CDR1 reads DFQATT; CDR2 reads SNEGSKA (reference sequence). Trimming at V came to 5 bases and at J to 3 bases, leaving 9 bases not matched to a gene. CDR3 nucleotides: TGCAGTGCTGTCCCGGGACTAGCGGGAGAAGGCTACAATGAGCAGTTCTTC. Protein: CSAVPGLAGEGYNEQFF.

The chain has TRBV20-1 and TRBJ1-3, with D perhaps matching TRBD1 (5 bases). V was cut by 3 bases and J by 8 bases, with 11 bases left in between. The CDR3 sequence is 12 residues long. Per germline, CDR1 DFQATT and CDR2 SNEGSKA (reference sequence). CDR3 residues: CSASGTVDTIYF. DNA of the CDR3: TGCAGTGCTAGCGGGACCGTAGACACCATATATTTT.

This clonotype was seen many times. Its ends do not fully match the called genes, so a read error is possible. The rearrangement joins TRBV28 to TRBJ2-4; the D is unclear. Germline V gene lookup returns CDR1 MDHEN and CDR2 SYDVKM. This CDR3 is 11 amino acids long. The CDR3 loop reads CASSPKNIQYF. As DNA, the CDR3 is TGTGCCAGCAGCCCCAAGAACATTCAGTACTTC.

There are a few counts of this clonotype. This chain uses TRBV3-1 with TRBJ2-1; D is possibly TRBD1 (5 bases). This CDR3 is built from 14 residues. Germline V lookup: CDR1 LGHDT, CDR2 YNNKEL (reference sequence). The V end was cut by 1 base, the J end by 1 base, with 5 bases between. CDR3 nucleotide sequence: TGTGCCAGCAGCCAAGGACAGTCCTACAATGAGCAGTTCTTC. As protein: CASSQGQSYNEQFF.

This clonotype was seen a few times. V gene TRBV2 combines with J gene TRBJ2-7; either TRBD1 or TRBD2 may fit D (5 bases each). The CDR3 sequence is 14 residues long. The V end was cut by 7 bases, the J end by 3 bases, with 16 bases between. The germline V gene encodes CDR1 SNHLY and CDR2 FYNNEI. The chain's CDR3 is CASMDPRGRYEQYF. The CDR3 nucleotides read TGTGCCAGCATGGACCCTCGGGGCCGCTACGAGCAGTACTTC.

The V and J genes are TRBV28 and TRBJ2-3; unclear D gene. Trimming pared 1 base from V and 6 bases from J, leaving 8 bases between. This CDR3 is 13 amino acids long. From germline, CDR1 is MDHEN and CDR2 SYDVKM. CDR3 amino acids: CASSLSSLDTQYF. The CDR3 bases are TGTGCCAGCAGTTTATCGAGCCTGGATACGCAGTATTTT.

The chain has TRBV12-3 or TRBV12-4 and TRBJ2-3; 13 positions agree with TRBD2. V trimming: 6 bases; J trimming: 4 bases; junction bases outside the gene matches: 10. The CDR3 totals 17 residues. The CDR3 sequence: CASRPSLAGGTADTQYF. CDR3 in DNA: TGTGCCAGCAGGCCCTCACTAGCGGGGGGGACAGCAGATACGCAGTATTTT.

V gene TRBV11-2 combines with J gene TRBJ1-5; D remains ambiguous. From germline, CDR1 is SGHAT and CDR2 FQNNGV. V was pared by 1 base and J by 0 bases, with 13 bases between. The length of the CDR3 is 17 residues. The CDR3 DNA follows: TGTGCCAGCAGCTTAGCTCACGTGAGGTATAGCAATCAGCCCCAGCATTTT. Protein product: CASSLAHVRYSNQPQHF.

The rearrangement joins TRBV20-1 to TRBJ1-5; D not certain. The CDR3 extends over 14 amino acids. CDR1 and CDR2 from the germline V gene are DFQATT and SNEGSKA (reference sequence). The V gene lost 0 bases and the J gene lost 9 bases, with 15 bases spanning the gap. CDR3 sequence (DNA): TGCAGTGCTAGAGATCGAGCTGCTTTCTGGCCCCAGCATTTT. Translating gives CSARDRAAFWPQHF.